Listed here are 29 T cell receptor beta chains from one sample, sequenced in a study of T-cell reconstitution after alpha-beta-depleted transplantation in children. As it was prepared, the TCRbeta library received unique molecular identifiers. TCRdb redid the calling of the PCR reads with MiXCR, one entry per CDR3 protein. Of roughly 670,000 distinct CDR3 sequences listed, about an eighth are singletons. Sequenced material: PBMCs, taken before TCRalphabeta/CD19-depleted stem cell transplant. The origin of the receptors is a girl aged 2 to 9 with congenital amegakaryocytic thrombocytopenia, due to receive a stem cell transplant.

This clonotype was picked up many times. The chain links TRBV11-2 to TRBJ1-4; tentative D call: TRBD1 (5 bases). Trimming left V 5 bases short and J 7 bases short, with 17 bases between. CDR1 is SGHAT and CDR2 is FQNNGV in the germline V gene. This CDR3 is 15 amino acids long. The CDR3 DNA reads as TGTGCCAGCAGCCCCCATGGGGGACTCGGTGAAAAACTGTTTTTT. This codes for CASSPHGGLGEKLFF.

In its sample, this clonotype was seen many times. The chain employs TRBV12-3 or TRBV12-4 and TRBJ2-1, with 9 bases lining up with TRBD2. This CDR3 spans 15 amino acids. J gave up 5 bases and V 6 bases, and 8 bases lay outside the gene matches. The CDR3 nucleotides are TGTGCCAGCAGGGAGTTAGCGGGAGTCCACAATGAGCAGTTCTTC. Translated: CASRELAGVHNEQFF.

This clonotype occurred many times. The chain links TRBV20-1 to TRBJ1-1, with unresolved D. The CDR3 runs 13 residues. V was shortened by 5 bases and J by 11 bases, with 21 bases between the two germline ends. The germline V gene encodes CDR1 DFQATT and CDR2 SNEGSKA (reference sequence). The CDR3 region has the DNA TGCAGTGCTCCGTACTTGGGTGTGGTGTCGGCTTTCTTT. Its protein is CSAPYLGVVSAFF.

This clonotype appeared many times. The chain's CDR3 is CASSFMAGLAKNIQYF. CDR3 coding DNA: TGTGCCAGCAGTTTTATGGCGGGGCTAGCCAAAAACATTCAGTACTTC. The chain uses TRBV12-3 or TRBV12-4 and TRBJ2-4; perhaps TRBD2 as D (6 bases). CDR3 size: 16 residues. Between the trimmed V and J ends, which lost 3 bases and 0 bases, there was a span of 12 bases.

This clonotype was seen many times. The V gene is TRBV5-6, the J gene TRBJ1-2; D is possibly TRBD1 (6 bases). CDR3 length: 13 residues. The V and J ends lost 3 bases and 5 bases respectively, with 11 bases between them. The germline gives CDR1 SGHDT, CDR2 YYEEEE. The CDR3 loop is CASSSMDRYGYTF. CDR3 nucleotide sequence: TGTGCCAGCAGCTCCATGGACAGATATGGCTACACCTTC.

This chain links TRBV15 with TRBJ2-7; no firm D call. Germline CDR1 reads LNHNV; CDR2 reads YYDKDF (reference sequence). The germline V and J ends were trimmed by 5 bases and 2 bases, with 7 bases remaining between them. The CDR3 covers 12 residues. CDR3: CATSDTTYEQYF. CDR3 sequence (DNA): TGTGCCACCAGCGACACAACCTACGAGCAGTACTTC.

In its sample, this clonotype was seen many times. This rearrangement joins TRBV20-1 to TRBJ2-1; 7 bases align to TRBD2. Germline V lookup: CDR1 DFQATT, CDR2 SNEGSKA (reference sequence). The trim removed 8 bases at V and 7 bases at J, leaving 11 bases unmatched. The CDR3 is made up of 13 amino acids. CDR3 nucleotides: TGCAGTAGTTGGGCGGGGGATGTTAATGAGCAGTTCTTC. Translated, it gives CSSWAGDVNEQFF.

As regards this clonotype: One end of the junction varies from germline; a read error may be responsible. The J gene is TRBJ2-5, the V gene TRBV15, with D perhaps matching TRBD2 (6 bases). The germline gives CDR1 LNHNV, CDR2 YYDKDF (reference sequence). This CDR3 has 20 residues. CDR3 DNA sequence: TGTGCCACCAGCAGAGATGTGAAAGGGGTGGTGGGGTTTTATCGGGAGACCCTGTACTTC. Amino acid sequence: CATSRDVKGVVGFYRETLYF.

This clonotype was found a few times. The CDR3: CSASHPRATTYNEQFF. DNA of the CDR3: TGCAGTGCTAGTCATCCCCGAGCCACCACCTACAATGAGCAGTTCTTC. V gene TRBV20-1 combines with J gene TRBJ2-1; D gene uncertain. Germline V gene lookup returns CDR1 DFQATT and CDR2 SNEGSKA (reference sequence). The CDR3 sequence is 16 residues long. The ends were cut back, 3 bases at V and 2 bases at J, with 17 bases in the middle.

This clonotype was seen ten or more times. The chain recombines TRBV5-6 with TRBJ1-5, with 10 bases lining up with TRBD1. With 5 bases clipped from V and 1 base from J, the junction kept 0 bases outside the gene matches. The V gene's germline CDR1 is SGHDT and CDR2 YYEEEE. The CDR3 runs to 14 residues. The CDR3 DNA is TGTGCCAGCAGGGGACAGGGGAGCAATCAGCCCCAGCATTTT. Protein: CASRGQGSNQPQHF.

To note about this clonotype: An end of the junction does not agree with germline; a read error may underlie this. The chain couples TRBV20-1 to TRBJ2-1; D unresolved. Germline lookup yields CDR1 DFQATT and CDR2 SNEGSKA (reference sequence). The CDR3 totals 8 residues. The CDR3 protein is CSASHSLF. The CDR3 bases are TGCAGTGCTAGTCATTCGCTCTTC.

The rearrangement uses TRBV18 and TRBJ1-2, with 10 positions matching TRBD1. The V gene end was trimmed by 2 bases and the J gene end by 3 bases; junction bases not matched to a gene: 3. The CDR3 extends over 15 amino acids. Germline values: CDR1 KGHSH, CDR2 LQKENI. This chain's CDR3 is CASSPDRGPDYGYTF. The CDR3 region has the DNA TGTGCCAGCTCACCAGACAGGGGGCCGGACTATGGCTACACCTTC.

Ten or more counts support this clonotype. The chain carries TRBV6-5 and TRBJ2-3; 7 bases are shared with TRBD2. V gave up 4 bases and J gave up 0 bases; unmatched junction bases: 7. The length of the CDR3 is 16 residues. Germline V gene data show CDR1 as MNHEY and CDR2 as SVGAGI. The CDR3 loop reads CASSSPSGDSTDTQYF. In DNA form, the CDR3 reads TGTGCCAGCAGTTCGCCTAGCGGTGACAGCACAGATACGCAGTATTTT.

This clonotype came up many times. The chain combines TRBV20-1 with TRBJ2-1; 8 bases match TRBD2. V trimming: 1 base; J trimming: 8 bases; junction bases outside the gene matches: 7. CDR3 size: 14 residues. Germline V lookup: CDR1 DFQATT, CDR2 SNEGSKA (reference sequence). In nucleotides, the CDR3 is TGCAGTGCTAGAGCGCCAGCGGGAGTGGATGAGCAGTTCTTC. Translating it yields CSARAPAGVDEQFF.

This clonotype was picked up many times. The gene calls are TRBV20-1 and TRBJ2-7; perhaps TRBD1 as D (6 bases). The CDR3 has 10 amino acids. Per germline, CDR1 DFQATT and CDR2 SNEGSKA (reference sequence). V lost 6 bases, J lost 7 bases, and 10 bases lay in between. CDR3 protein: CSAKGGEQYF. The CDR3 bases are TGCAGTGCGAAAGGGGGAGAGCAGTACTTC.

This clonotype was detected many times. CDR3 loop: CASSPSPGQGYGYTF. The CDR3 DNA reads TGTGCCAGCAGTCCCTCCCCGGGACAGGGTTATGGCTACACCTTC. V and J are TRBV27 and TRBJ1-2; TRBD1 matches at 9 bases. CDR1 and CDR2 (germline): MNHEY, SMNVEV (reference sequence). V was clipped by 5 bases and J by 5 bases; unmatched bases: 9. The CDR3 has 15 residues.

This clonotype was detected ten times or more. This chain links TRBV30 with TRBJ1-3; TRBD1 might be the D (5 bases). CDR1 and CDR2 from the germline V gene are GTSNPN and SVGIG (reference sequence). Trimming pared 4 bases from V and 0 bases from J, leaving 13 bases between. The CDR3 totals 15 residues. In nucleotides, the CDR3 is TGTGCCTGGACCATGGGGCATATCTCTGGAAACACCATATATTTT. This translates into CAWTMGHISGNTIYF. Looking up the rest from reference TRBV30 and TRBJ1-3 gives the full variable domain: SQTIHQWPATLVQPVGSPLSLECTVEGTSNPNLYWYRQAAGRGLQLLFYSVGIGQISSEVPQNLSASRPQDRQFILSSKKLLLSDSGFYLCAWTMGHISGNTIYFGEGSWLTVV.

The gene calls are TRBV20-1 and TRBJ2-1, with TRBD2 matching 11 bases. This CDR3 is 14 amino acids long. The germline CDR1 and CDR2 sequences are DFQATT and SNEGSKA (reference sequence). The V and J ends lost 6 bases and 8 bases, in that order; junction bases with no gene match: 9. As DNA, the CDR3 is TGCAGTGCAGTTAGCGGGAGGGCCTCGGATGAGCAGTTCTTC. This encodes CSAVSGRASDEQFF.

J is TRBJ2-3 and V is TRBV7-9, with 8 bases identical to TRBD2. Germline CDR1 is SEHNR and CDR2 is FQNEAQ (reference sequence). CDR3 length: 15 residues. V was clipped by 5 bases and J by 3 bases; unmatched bases: 7. The CDR3, as DNA: TGTGCCAGCAGCGACGCGGGAGGTGGTACAGATACGCAGTATTTT. It is translated as CASSDAGGGTDTQYF.

This chain joins TRBV5-1 and TRBJ1-2, with D unresolved. V lost 0 bases to trimming and J lost 9 bases, with 12 bases between them. The length of the CDR3 is 13 residues. Germline-derived CDR1 and CDR2 are SGHRS and YFSETQ. The CDR3 region is CASSLEGAIRYTF. CDR3 nucleotide sequence: TGCGCCAGCAGCTTGGAAGGCGCCATTCGCTACACCTTC.

This clonotype was found a few times. V gene TRBV29-1 combines with J gene TRBJ1-2, with 9 positions matching TRBD1. Looked up from germline, CDR1 is SQVTM and CDR2 is ANQGSEA. After removal of 6 bases from V and 1 base from J, the junction contained 3 bases not matched to a gene. This CDR3 has 13 amino acids. The CDR3 spells CSVPGQGNYGYTF. In DNA form, the CDR3 reads TGCAGCGTCCCGGGACAGGGTAACTATGGCTACACCTTC.

This clonotype was counted ten times or more. The chain joins TRBV29-1 to TRBJ2-4; D is ambiguous. This CDR3 has 16 amino acids. Trimming removed 3 bases from V and 0 bases from J, with 15 bases in between. Germline assignment: CDR1 SQVTM and CDR2 ANQGSEA. CDR3 residues: CSVELPTDLAKNIQYF. In nucleotides, the CDR3 is TGCAGCGTTGAGCTACCGACGGATCTAGCCAAAAACATTCAGTACTTC. The complete variable domain, with remaining parts taken from reference TRBV29-1 and TRBJ2-4, reads SAVISQKPSRDICQRGTSLTIQCQVDSQVTMMFWYRQQPGQSLTLIATANQGSEATYESGFVIDKFPISRPNLTFSTLTVSNMSPEDSSIYLCSVELPTDLAKNIQYFGAGTRLSVL.

This clonotype was seen many times. V gene TRBV7-2 combines with J gene TRBJ2-3, with TRBD1 as a possible D gene (5 bases). Germline V lookup: CDR1 SGHTA, CDR2 FQGNSA. Trimming shortened V by 4 bases and J by 6 bases, and 11 bases separated the two germline ends. The CDR3 consists of 13 residues. The CDR3 loop reads CASSSPWGDTQYF. The CDR3 DNA reads as TGTGCCAGCAGCTCCCCTTGGGGCGATACGCAGTATTTT.

This clonotype was detected only a few times. The V gene is TRBV20-1, the J gene TRBJ2-1; D possibly corresponds to TRBD2 (7 bases). Trimming removed 3 bases at V and 7 bases at J, with 22 bases between. The CDR3 extends over 16 amino acids. Germline V lookup: CDR1 DFQATT, CDR2 SNEGSKA (reference sequence). DNA of the CDR3: TGCAGTGCTAGTAAATGGGGGCGGGAGAGTGAGAATGAGCAGTTCTTC. This sequence encodes CSASKWGRESENEQFF.

In its sample, this clonotype was seen many times. V usage is TRBV10-3 and J usage is TRBJ2-3; TRBD2 matches 7 bases. Germline CDR1 is ENHRY and CDR2 is SYGVKD. Losses at the gene ends were 3 bases for V and 10 bases for J; bases not matched to a gene: 10. The CDR3 covers 14 residues. The CDR3 protein is CAISDPPAGPSQYF. DNA for the CDR3: TGTGCCATCAGTGACCCTCCAGCGGGGCCATCGCAGTATTTT.

With respect to this clonotype: A much larger clone is a single base away; this may be a read error. The V and J genes are TRBV10-1 and TRBJ2-1; D might be TRBD1 (6 bases). Germline CDR1 and CDR2: WNHNN and SYGVQD (reference sequence). The CDR3 length is 14 residues. The DNA for the CDR3 is TGCGCCTGCAGTGATGGGGGCCCCTACAATGAGCAGTTCTTC. Its protein product is CACSDGGPYNEQFF.

This clonotype was detected a few times. As DNA, the CDR3 is TGTGCCAGCAGCGCCCCGTCGGAGGGCACAGATACGCAGTATTTT. It yields the protein CASSAPSEGTDTQYF. The rearrangement uses TRBV5-6 and TRBJ2-3; weak D call: TRBD2 (5 bases). The V and J ends lost 4 bases and 1 base respectively, with 13 bases between them. Germline V gives CDR1 SGHDT, CDR2 YYEEEE. The CDR3 runs to 15 residues.

This clonotype was counted ten times or more. The chain employs TRBV20-1 and TRBJ2-7, with D possibly TRBD1 on 5 matching bases. CDR1 and CDR2 (germline): DFQATT, SNEGSKA (reference sequence). This CDR3 is 18 amino acids long. The germline V and J ends were trimmed by 0 bases and 4 bases, with 25 bases remaining between them. CDR3 residues: CSARDRARSTPKGYEQYF. CDR3 sequence (DNA): TGCAGTGCTAGAGATCGGGCGAGATCTACCCCTAAGGGGTACGAGCAGTACTTC.

V and J are TRBV29-1 and TRBJ2-5, with TRBD2 identical over 9 bases. After removal of 4 bases from V and 4 bases from J, the junction contained 7 bases not matched to a gene. This CDR3 has 14 residues. Germline CDR1 reads SQVTM; CDR2 reads ANQGSEA. CDR3 nucleotide sequence: TGCAGCGTTGTTCTAGCGGGAAATGGAGAGACCCAGTACTTC. Translation: CSVVLAGNGETQYF.